The 20 T cell receptor beta chains below were found in one sample sequenced in a study of T cells in Graves' hyperthyroidism and ophthalmopathy. TCR beta CDR3 sequences were amplified from RNA transcripts. A first-round RT-PCR of the TCR CDR3 used the HTBI primer set. TCRdb re-analysed the multiplex PCR reads in MiXCR, keeping a single row per CDR3 protein. Of 600,000 to 650,000 distinct CDR3 sequences listed, around 15% were seen once; the top ten hold around 4%. The sequenced sample consisted of blood. These receptors were collected from a woman aged 30 to 39 with Graves' hyperthyroidism.

In its sample, this clonotype was seen many times. This chain connects TRBV5-1 to TRBJ2-1; a weak D match, TRBD1 (6 bases). The V gene's germline CDR1 is SGHRS and CDR2 YFSETQ. The V end was cut by 1 base, the J end by 8 bases, with 13 bases between. There are 14 residues in the CDR3. The DNA of the CDR3 is TGCGCCAGCAGCTTGAGTGCCAGGGGAGATGAGCAGTTCTTC. This gives the protein CASSLSARGDEQFF.

This chain connects TRBV5-8 to TRBJ2-1; the match to TRBD1 covers 7 bases. The CDR3 sequence is 12 residues long. CDR1 is SGHTS, CDR2 YDEGEE, per germline. Trimming cost V 6 bases and J 9 bases; bases outside gene matches: 6. Written as DNA, the CDR3 is TGTGCCAGCACCTGGACAGGATTTGAGCAGTTCTTC. Protein product: CASTWTGFEQFF.

V is TRBV28 and J is TRBJ1-2; 9 bases map to TRBD1. CDR1 is MDHEN and CDR2 is SYDVKM in the germline V gene. This CDR3 comprises 14 residues. J lost 10 bases, V lost 6 bases, and 12 bases had no gene match. The CDR3 protein is CASSRNRDRVSYTF. The CDR3 DNA follows: TGTGCCAGCAGCCGGAATCGGGACAGGGTGTCCTACACCTTC.

A single count supports this clonotype. The J gene is TRBJ2-1, the V gene TRBV2, with 9 nucleotides matching TRBD2. CDR1 SNHLY and CDR2 FYNNEI come from the germline V gene. The CDR3 runs 15 residues. J gave up 5 bases and V 3 bases, and 5 bases lay outside the gene matches. The CDR3 DNA follows: TGTGCCAGCAGTGACGGCGGGAGGGCCCACAATGAGCAGTTCTTC. Translating it yields CASSDGGRAHNEQFF.

This clonotype was observed at least ten times. The chain combines TRBV3-1 with TRBJ2-4; D not certain. Between the trimmed V and J ends, which lost 6 bases and 4 bases, there was a span of 16 bases. From germline, CDR1 is LGHDT and CDR2 YNNKEL (reference sequence). There are 15 residues in the CDR3. The CDR3 nucleotides read TGTGCCAGCAGTTATGAGTTAAACTCTAAAAACATTCAGTACTTC. As protein: CASSYELNSKNIQYF.

CDR3 in amino acids: CASSLEGGRKYEQYF. In DNA, the CDR3 is TGTGCCAGCAGCTTGGAGGGCGGGAGGAAATACGAGCAGTACTTC. The chain couples TRBV7-2 to TRBJ2-7, with TRBD2 identical over 8 bases. Germline V CDR1 and CDR2: SGHTA, FQGNSA. The CDR3 extends over 15 amino acids. J gave up 4 bases and V 3 bases, and 8 bases lay outside the gene matches.

The chain couples TRBV4-1 to TRBJ2-7; the D is unclear. V was trimmed by 1 base and J by 4 bases, leaving 14 bases between them. The CDR3 is made up of 15 amino acids. Germline values: CDR1 MGHRA, CDR2 YSYEKL. The CDR3 sequence is CASSQGLHGWYEQYF. Here the CDR3 DNA reads TGCGCCAGCAGCCAAGGTCTACACGGGTGGTACGAGCAGTACTTC.

This chain connects TRBV7-2 to TRBJ1-1; D not certain. From germline, CDR1 is SGHTA and CDR2 FQGNSA. V was pared by 0 bases and J by 7 bases, with 15 bases between. The length of the CDR3 is 15 residues. CDR3 amino acids: CASSLAVKYEGEAFF. In nucleotides, the CDR3 is TGTGCCAGCAGCTTAGCGGTCAAATATGAGGGTGAAGCTTTCTTT.

The V call is TRBV2, the J call TRBJ1-3; 9 positions agree with TRBD1. Germline assignment: CDR1 SNHLY and CDR2 FYNNEI. The CDR3 runs 16 residues. The trim removed 6 bases at V and 3 bases at J, leaving 9 bases unmatched. The CDR3 spells CASSGAGTGSGNTIYF. CDR3 nucleotides: TGTGCCAGCAGCGGAGCCGGGACAGGGAGTGGAAACACCATATATTTT.

In DNA, the CDR3 is TGTGCCAGTATTCATACATGGCAGGTAGGCGTGTGGGCAATTTCGGAGCAGCCCCAGCATTTT. As protein: CASIHTWQVGVWAISEQPQHF. The chain recombines TRBV19 with TRBJ1-5; no clear D gene. Between the trimmed V and J ends, which lost 7 bases and 7 bases, there was a span of 38 bases. CDR3 length equals 21 residues. Germline V CDR1 and CDR2: LNHDA, SQIVND (reference sequence).

This chain uses TRBV12-3 or TRBV12-4 with TRBJ1-4, with TRBD1 as a possible D gene (5 bases). The CDR3 sequence is 14 residues long. Trimming removed 4 bases from V and 8 bases from J, with 14 bases in between. The CDR3 nucleotides read TGTGCCAGCAGTTCAGGGCTCCGGCGGGAAAAACTGTTTTTT. It translates to CASSSGLRREKLFF.

Details on this clonotype: This may be a read error, as it is one base from a much larger clone. J is TRBJ1-5 and V is TRBV28; 12 bases align to TRBD1. The CDR3 covers 19 residues. Looked up from germline, CDR1 is MDHEN and CDR2 is SYDVKM. Here the CDR3 reads CASSLPGTGGLWSSQPQHF. CDR3 DNA sequence: TGTGCCAGCAGCCTTCCCGGGACAGGGGGCCTTTGGAGCAGTCAGCCCCAGCATTTT.

This clonotype showed up many times. The genes are TRBV7-3 and TRBJ2-1; D call uncertain. CDR1 and CDR2 from the germline V gene are SGHTA and FQGTGA. This CDR3 has 12 amino acids. Deletions cut 0 bases from V and 8 bases from J, with 5 bases between. The CDR3 here is CASSLTGDEQFF. In DNA form, the CDR3 reads TGTGCCAGCAGCTTAACCGGCGATGAGCAGTTCTTC. The full variable domain, its missing parts supplied by reference TRBV7-3 and TRBJ2-1, is GAGVSQTPSNKVTEKGKYVELRCDPISGHTALYWYRQSLGQGPEFLIYFQGTGAADDSGLPNDRFFAVRPEGSVSTLKIQRTERGDSAVYLCASSLTGDEQFFGPGTRLTVL.

This chain uses TRBV2 with TRBJ2-7; the D is unclear. V shed 0 bases and J shed 5 bases, with 11 bases lying between them. The CDR3 has 14 amino acids. Germline values: CDR1 SNHLY, CDR2 FYNNEI. CDR3: CASSEALSVDEQYF. In DNA form, the CDR3 reads TGTGCCAGCAGTGAAGCGCTTTCAGTGGACGAGCAGTACTTC.

Turning to this clonotype: A much larger clone differs from this one at a single base, so this may be a read error. The chain is built from TRBV5-6 and TRBJ1-2; tentative D call: TRBD1 (5 bases). Germline V lookup: CDR1 SGHDT, CDR2 YYEEEE. The CDR3 is 13 residues long. The CDR3: CTSSLEAGYGYTF. CDR3 nucleotides: TGTACCAGCAGCTTGGAGGCAGGGTATGGCTACACCTTC.

This clonotype has a handful of counts. V usage is TRBV19 and J usage is TRBJ1-1; 11 bases match TRBD1. This CDR3 has 17 amino acids. The germline V gene has CDR1 LNHDA and CDR2 SQIVND (reference sequence). V was clipped by 4 bases and J by 6 bases; unmatched bases: 13. The CDR3 DNA reads TGTGCCAGTAGTAACTCTGGGACAGGGGGAAGTTTCGCTGAAGCTTTCTTT. This sequence encodes CASSNSGTGGSFAEAFF.

This clonotype was recorded at least ten times. The chain employs TRBV12-3 or TRBV12-4 and TRBJ2-5; D unclear. Trimming removed 1 base from V and 1 base from J, with 7 bases in between. This CDR3 spans 14 amino acids. CDR3 bases: TGTGCCAGCAGTTTAGGGTTCGTCCAAGAGACCCAGTACTTC. It yields the protein CASSLGFVQETQYF.

There are many counts of this clonotype. The chain joins TRBV7-9 to TRBJ2-7; 12 bases align to TRBD2. CDR3 size: 16 residues. V trimming: 5 bases; J trimming: 2 bases; junction bases outside the gene matches: 7. The germline V gene has CDR1 SEHNR and CDR2 FQNEAQ (reference sequence). The CDR3 loop is CASSPGTSGLTYEQYF. DNA of the CDR3: TGTGCCAGCAGCCCAGGGACTAGCGGGTTAACCTACGAGCAGTACTTC.

This clonotype was recorded many times. The chain employs TRBV3-1 and TRBJ2-3; 9 bases match TRBD1. Germline CDR1 is LGHDT and CDR2 is YNNKEL (reference sequence). Trimming removed 0 bases from V and 1 base from J; junction bases left unmatched: 5. The CDR3 is 17 residues long. This CDR3 is CASSQDTGGAGTDTQYF. The CDR3 DNA reads TGTGCCAGCAGCCAAGATACAGGGGGCGCCGGCACAGATACGCAGTATTTT.

This clonotype was found many times. This chain connects TRBV27 to TRBJ2-7; maybe TRBD2 (5 bases). The CDR3 has 15 amino acids. The V end was cut by 2 bases, the J end by 2 bases, with 13 bases between. Germline V gives CDR1 MNHEY, CDR2 SMNVEV (reference sequence). This chain's CDR3 is CASSLLAGLPYEQYF. CDR3 nucleotides: TGTGCCAGCAGTTTACTAGCTGGGCTTCCCTACGAGCAGTACTTC.